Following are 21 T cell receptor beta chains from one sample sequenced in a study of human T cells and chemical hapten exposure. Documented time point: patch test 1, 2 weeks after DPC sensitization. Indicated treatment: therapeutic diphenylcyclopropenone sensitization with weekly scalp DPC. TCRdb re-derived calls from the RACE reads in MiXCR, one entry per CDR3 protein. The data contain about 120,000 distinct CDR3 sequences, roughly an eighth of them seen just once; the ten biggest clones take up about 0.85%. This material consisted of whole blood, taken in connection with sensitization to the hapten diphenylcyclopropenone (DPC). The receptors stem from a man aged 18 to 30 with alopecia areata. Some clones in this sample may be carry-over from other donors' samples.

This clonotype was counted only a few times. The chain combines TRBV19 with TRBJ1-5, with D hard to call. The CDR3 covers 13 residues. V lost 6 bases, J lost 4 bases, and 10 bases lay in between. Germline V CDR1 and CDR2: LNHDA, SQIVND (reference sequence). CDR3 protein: CASSLQQNQPQHF. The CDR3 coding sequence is TGTGCCAGTAGCCTACAACAGAATCAGCCCCAGCATTTT.

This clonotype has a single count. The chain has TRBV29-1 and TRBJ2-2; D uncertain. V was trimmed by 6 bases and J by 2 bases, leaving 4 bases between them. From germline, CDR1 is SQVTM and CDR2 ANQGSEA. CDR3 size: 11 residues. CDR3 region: CSVGNTGELFF. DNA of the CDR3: TGCAGCGTAGGAAACACCGGGGAGCTGTTTTTT.

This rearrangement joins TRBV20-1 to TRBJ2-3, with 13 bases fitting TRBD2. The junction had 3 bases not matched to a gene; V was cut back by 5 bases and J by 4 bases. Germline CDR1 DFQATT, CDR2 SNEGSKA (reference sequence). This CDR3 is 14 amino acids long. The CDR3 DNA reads TGCAGTGCTGGGACTAGCGGGGTTTCAGATACGCAGTATTTT. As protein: CSAGTSGVSDTQYF.

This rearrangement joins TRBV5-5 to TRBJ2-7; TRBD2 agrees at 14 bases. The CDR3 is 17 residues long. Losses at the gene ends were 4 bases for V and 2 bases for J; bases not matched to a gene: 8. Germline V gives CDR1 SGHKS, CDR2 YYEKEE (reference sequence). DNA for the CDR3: TGTGCCAGCAGCGGGAGACCGGGACTAGCGGGGGCCTACGAGCAGTACGTC. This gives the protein CASSGRPGLAGAYEQYV.

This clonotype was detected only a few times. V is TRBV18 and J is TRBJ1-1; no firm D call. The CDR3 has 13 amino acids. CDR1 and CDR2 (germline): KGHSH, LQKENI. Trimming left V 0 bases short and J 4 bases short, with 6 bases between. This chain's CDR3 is CASSPPRSTEAFF. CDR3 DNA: TGTGCCAGCTCACCACCCAGGTCCACTGAAGCTTTCTTT.

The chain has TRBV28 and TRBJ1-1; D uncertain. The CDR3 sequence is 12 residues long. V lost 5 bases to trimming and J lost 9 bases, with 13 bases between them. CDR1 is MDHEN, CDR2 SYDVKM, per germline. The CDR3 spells CASSTPSLKAFF. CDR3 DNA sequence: TGTGCCAGCAGTACACCCTCCTTGAAAGCTTTCTTT.

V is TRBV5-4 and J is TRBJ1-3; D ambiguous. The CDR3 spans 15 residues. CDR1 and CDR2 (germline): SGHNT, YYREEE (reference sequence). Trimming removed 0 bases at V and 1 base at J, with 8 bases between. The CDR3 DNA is TGTGCCAGCAGCTTGGGAGTGGCTTCTGGAAACACCATATATTTT. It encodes CASSLGVASGNTIYF.

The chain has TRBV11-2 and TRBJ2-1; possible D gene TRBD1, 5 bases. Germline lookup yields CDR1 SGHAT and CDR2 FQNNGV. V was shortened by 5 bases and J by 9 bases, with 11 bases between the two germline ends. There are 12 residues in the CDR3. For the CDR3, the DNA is TGTGCCAGCAGCGGCAGGGTGAGTGAGCAGTTCTTC. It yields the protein CASSGRVSEQFF.

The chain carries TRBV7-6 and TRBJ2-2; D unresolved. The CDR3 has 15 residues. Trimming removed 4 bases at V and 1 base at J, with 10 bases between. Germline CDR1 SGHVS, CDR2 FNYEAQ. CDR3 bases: TGTGCCAGCAGCTCCCGTGGTCGGAACACCGGGGAGCTGTTTTTT. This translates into CASSSRGRNTGELFF.

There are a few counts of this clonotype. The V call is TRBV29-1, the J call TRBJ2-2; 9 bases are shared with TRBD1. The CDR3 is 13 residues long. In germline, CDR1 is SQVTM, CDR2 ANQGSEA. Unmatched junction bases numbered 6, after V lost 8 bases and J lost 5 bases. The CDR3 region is CSSGTGMTGELFF. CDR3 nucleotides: TGCAGCTCGGGGACAGGGATGACCGGGGAGCTGTTTTTT.

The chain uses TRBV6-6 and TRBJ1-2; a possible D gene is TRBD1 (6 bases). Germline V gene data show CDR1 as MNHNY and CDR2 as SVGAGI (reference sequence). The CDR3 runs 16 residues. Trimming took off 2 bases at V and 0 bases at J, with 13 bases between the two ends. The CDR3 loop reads CASSYLRTDANYGYTF. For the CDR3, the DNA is TGTGCCAGCAGTTACCTGCGGACAGATGCTAACTATGGCTACACCTTC.

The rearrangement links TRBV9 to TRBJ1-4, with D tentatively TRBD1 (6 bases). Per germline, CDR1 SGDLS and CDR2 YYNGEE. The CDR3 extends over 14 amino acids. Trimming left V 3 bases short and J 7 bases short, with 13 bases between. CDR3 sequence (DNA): TGTGCCAGCAGCGGACAGGTAGATGGTGAAAAACTGTTTTTT. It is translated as CASSGQVDGEKLFF.

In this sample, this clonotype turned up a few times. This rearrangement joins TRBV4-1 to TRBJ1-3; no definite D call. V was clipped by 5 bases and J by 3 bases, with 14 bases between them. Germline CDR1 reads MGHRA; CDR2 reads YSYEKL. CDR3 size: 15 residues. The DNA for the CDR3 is TGCGCCAGCAGCATAAGGCCTACTATTGGAAACACCATATATTTT. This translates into CASSIRPTIGNTIYF.

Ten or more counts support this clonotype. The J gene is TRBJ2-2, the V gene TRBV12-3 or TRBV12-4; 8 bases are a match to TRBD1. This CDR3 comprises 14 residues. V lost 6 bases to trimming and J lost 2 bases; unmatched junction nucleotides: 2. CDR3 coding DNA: TGTGCCAGCAGAGACAGGGGAAACACCGGGGAGCTGTTTTTT. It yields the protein CASRDRGNTGELFF.

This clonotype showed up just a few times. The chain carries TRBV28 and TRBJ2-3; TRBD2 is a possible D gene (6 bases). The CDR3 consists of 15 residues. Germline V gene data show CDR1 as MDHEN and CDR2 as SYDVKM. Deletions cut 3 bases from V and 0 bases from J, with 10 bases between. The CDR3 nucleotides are TGTGCCAGCAGTTTGAAAGGGACTAGCACAGATACGCAGTATTTT. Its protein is CASSLKGTSTDTQYF.

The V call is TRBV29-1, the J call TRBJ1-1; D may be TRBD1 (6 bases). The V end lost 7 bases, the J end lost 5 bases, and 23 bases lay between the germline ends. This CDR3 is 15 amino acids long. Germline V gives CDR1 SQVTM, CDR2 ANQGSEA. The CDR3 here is CSADGGGAFITEAFF. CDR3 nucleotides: TGCAGCGCCGACGGCGGGGGCGCGTTTATTACTGAAGCTTTCTTT. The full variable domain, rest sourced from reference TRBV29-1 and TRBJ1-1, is SAVISQKPSRDICQRGTSLTIQCQVDSQVTMMFWYRQQPGQSLTLIATANQGSEATYESGFVIDKFPISRPNLTFSTLTVSNMSPEDSSIYLCSADGGGAFITEAFFGQGTRLTVV.

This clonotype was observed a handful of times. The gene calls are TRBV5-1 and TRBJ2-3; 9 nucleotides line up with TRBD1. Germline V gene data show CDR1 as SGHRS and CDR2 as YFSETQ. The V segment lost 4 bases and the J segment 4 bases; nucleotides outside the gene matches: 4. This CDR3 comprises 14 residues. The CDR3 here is CASSKGQGPDTQYF. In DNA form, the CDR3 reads TGCGCCAGCAGCAAGGGACAGGGTCCAGATACGCAGTATTTT.

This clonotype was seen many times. CDR3 nucleotide sequence: TGCAGCGTTGACAGGGACAATGAGCAGTTCTTC. Protein product: CSVDRDNEQFF. The V call is TRBV29-1, the J call TRBJ2-1, with D possibly TRBD1 on 5 matching bases. The germline gives CDR1 SQVTM, CDR2 ANQGSEA. CDR3 length equals 11 residues. V lost 3 bases, J lost 5 bases, and 5 bases lay in between.

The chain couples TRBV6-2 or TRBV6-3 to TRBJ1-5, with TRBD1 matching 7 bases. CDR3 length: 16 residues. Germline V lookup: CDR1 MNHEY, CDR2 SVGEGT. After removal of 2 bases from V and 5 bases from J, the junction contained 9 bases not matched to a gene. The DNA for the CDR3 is TGTGCCAGCAGTTACAGCCGGGACAGATTTTATCAGCCCCAGCATTTT. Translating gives CASSYSRDRFYQPQHF.

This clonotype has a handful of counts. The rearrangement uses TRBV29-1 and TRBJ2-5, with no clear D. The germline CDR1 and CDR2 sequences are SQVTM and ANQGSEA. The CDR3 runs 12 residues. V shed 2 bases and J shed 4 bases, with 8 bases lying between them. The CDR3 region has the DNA TGCAGCGTTGAATCGGTGACAGAGACCCAGTACTTC. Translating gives CSVESVTETQYF.

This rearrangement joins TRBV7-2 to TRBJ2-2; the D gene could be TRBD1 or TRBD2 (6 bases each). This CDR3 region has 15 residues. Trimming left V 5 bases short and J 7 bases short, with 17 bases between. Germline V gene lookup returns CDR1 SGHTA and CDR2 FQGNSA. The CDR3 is CASSPKGGLGGELFF. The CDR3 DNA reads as TGTGCCAGCAGCCCCAAGGGGGGCTTAGGCGGGGAGCTGTTTTTT. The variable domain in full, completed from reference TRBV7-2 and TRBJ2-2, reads GAGVSQSPSNKVTEKGKDVELRCDPISGHTALYWYRQSLGQGLEFLIYFQGNSAPDKSGLPSDRFSAERTGGSVSTLTIQRTQQEDSAVYLCASSPKGGLGGELFFGEGSRLTVL.